The 5 T cell receptor beta chains below all came from one sample that was sequenced in a study of control samples from healthy donors and cancer patients. Measured with immunoSEQ multiplex PCR; TCRdb has only the in-frame clones, and not every one. The sample holds about 140,000 clones, about 90% seen once. The source material was blood. These receptors were obtained from a man aged 18 to 30 in good health.

The rearrangement uses TRBV12-5 and TRBJ2-3; 9 bases align to TRBD2. The CDR3 is made up of 16 amino acids. The V gene's germline CDR1 is LGHNT and CDR2 FRNRAP. Trimming removed 0 bases from V and 4 bases from J; junction bases left unmatched: 5. CDR3 loop: CASGLVLAGGPDTQYF. The CDR3 bases are TGTGCTAGTGGTTTGGTACTGGCGGGGGGGCCAGATACGCAGTATTTT. Variable domain in full (rest from reference TRBV12-5 and TRBJ2-3): DARVTQTPRHKVTEMGQEVTMRCQPILGHNTVFWYRQTMMQGLELLAYFRNRAPLDDSGMPKDRFSAEMPDATLATLKIQPSEPRDSAVYFCASGLVLAGGPDTQYFGPGTRLTVL.

This chain joins TRBV24-1 and TRBJ1-4; perhaps TRBD1 as D (5 bases). The germline V gene encodes CDR1 KGHDR and CDR2 SFDVKD. V was trimmed by 9 bases and J by 0 bases, leaving 10 bases between them. The length of the CDR3 is 14 residues. CDR3 sequence reads: CATEGQATNEKLFF. The CDR3 DNA reads as TGTGCCACCGAAGGACAAGCAACTAATGAAAAACTGTTTTTT.

The rearrangement links TRBV19 to TRBJ1-4; weak D call: TRBD1 (5 bases). Trimming pared 5 bases from V and 5 bases from J, leaving 12 bases between. CDR3 length equals 14 residues. Germline V gene lookup returns CDR1 LNHDA and CDR2 SQIVND (reference sequence). The CDR3 DNA reads as TGTGCCAGTAGTGGCCGGGACGGAAATGAAAAACTGTTTTTT. This gives the protein CASSGRDGNEKLFF.

The chain is built from TRBV11-2 and TRBJ1-1; 9 bases match TRBD1. This CDR3 spans 13 amino acids. In germline, CDR1 is SGHAT, CDR2 FQNNGV. The ends lost 4 bases at V and 8 bases at J; junction bases unmatched: 5. DNA for the CDR3: TGTGCCAGCAGCTCCACAGGGGGCATGGAAGCTTTCTTT. This codes for CASSSTGGMEAFF.

The V call is TRBV18, the J call TRBJ1-1; D remains unclear. The CDR3 loop spans 14 amino acids. Germline values: CDR1 KGHSH, CDR2 LQKENI. V was trimmed by 4 bases and J by 5 bases, leaving 14 bases between them. CDR3 DNA: TGTGCCAGCTCACTCCAGGACGGGCGGACTGAAGCTTTCTTT. This codes for CASSLQDGRTEAFF.